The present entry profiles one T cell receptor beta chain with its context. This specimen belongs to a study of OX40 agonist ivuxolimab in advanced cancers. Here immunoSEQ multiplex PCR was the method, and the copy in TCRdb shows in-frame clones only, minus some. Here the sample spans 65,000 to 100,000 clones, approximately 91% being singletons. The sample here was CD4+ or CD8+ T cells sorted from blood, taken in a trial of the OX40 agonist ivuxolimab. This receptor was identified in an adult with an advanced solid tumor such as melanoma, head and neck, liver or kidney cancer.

The CDR3, as DNA: TGCGCCAGCAGTGGCGACAGGGCCACCCACTGCGAGCAGTACTTC. It codes for CASSGDRATHCEQYF. The chain links TRBV10-1 to TRBJ2-7; TRBD1 matches at 7 bases. Germline values: CDR1 WNHNN, CDR2 SYGVQD (reference sequence). This CDR3 is 15 amino acids long. The J segment lost 6 bases and the V segment lost 4 bases, leaving 12 bases of the junction unmatched.